This T cell receptor (beta chain) was captured by sequencing in a study of T cell repertoires in cytomegalovirus infection. For the study at large: Recently identified HLA-C-restricted CMV epitopes were used, and well-studied HLA-B-restricted CMV epitopes were used as well. Signatures in public TCR beta sequences pointed to both CMV infection and matching HLA type.

Study-level findings and limits: There were HLA-C-restricted CMV-specific TCR beta clonotypes dominating the ex vivo response.

This clonotype was counted at least ten times. Its cognate antigen is unknown. TCRdb itself ran the reads through MiXCR, one entry per CDR3 protein. The sample contains just under 500,000 distinct CDR3 sequences, 30% to 35% of which appear only once. Germline trimming cut 1 base from V and 4 bases from J; bases unmatched to any gene: 2. The CDR3 contains 16 residues. CDR1 and CDR2 from the germline V gene are SGHTA and FQGNSA. This receptor was identified in a human donor in good health (CMV status not recorded). Some clones in this sample may be carry-over from other donors' samples. The sample in question was cultured PBMCs, obtained from culture after CMV antigen stimulation. The genes are TRBV7-2 and TRBJ2-3, with 13 bases matching TRBD2. The CDR3 region has the DNA TGTGCCAGCAGCTTAGGACTAGCGGGGGGACCAGATACGCAGTATTTT. Protein: CASSLGLAGGPDTQYF.